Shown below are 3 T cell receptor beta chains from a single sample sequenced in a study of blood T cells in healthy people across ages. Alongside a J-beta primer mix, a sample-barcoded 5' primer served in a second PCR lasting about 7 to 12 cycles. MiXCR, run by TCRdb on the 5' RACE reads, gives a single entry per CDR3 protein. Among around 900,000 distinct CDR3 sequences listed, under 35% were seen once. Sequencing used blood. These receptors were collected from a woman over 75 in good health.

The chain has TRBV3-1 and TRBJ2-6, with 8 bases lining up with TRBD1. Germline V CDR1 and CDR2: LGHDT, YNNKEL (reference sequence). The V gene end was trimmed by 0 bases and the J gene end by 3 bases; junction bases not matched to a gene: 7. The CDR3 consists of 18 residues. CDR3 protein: CASSQEGAGGYGANVLTF. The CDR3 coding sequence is TGTGCCAGCAGCCAAGAGGGGGCAGGGGGCTATGGGGCCAACGTCCTGACTTTC.

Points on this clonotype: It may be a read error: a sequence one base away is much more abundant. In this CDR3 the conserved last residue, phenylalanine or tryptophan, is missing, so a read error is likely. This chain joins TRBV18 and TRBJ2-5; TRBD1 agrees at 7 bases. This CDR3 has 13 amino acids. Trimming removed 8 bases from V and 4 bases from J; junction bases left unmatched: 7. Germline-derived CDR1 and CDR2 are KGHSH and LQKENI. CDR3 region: CASQQGIRETQYC. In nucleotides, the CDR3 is TGTGCCAGCCAACAGGGGATCAGAGAGACCCAGTACTGC.

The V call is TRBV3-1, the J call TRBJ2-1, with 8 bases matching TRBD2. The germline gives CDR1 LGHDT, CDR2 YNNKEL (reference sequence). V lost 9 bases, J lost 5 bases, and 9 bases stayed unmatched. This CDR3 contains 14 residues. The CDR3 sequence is CARPPGGRNNEQFF. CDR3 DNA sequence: TGTGCCAGGCCACCGGGGGGGCGGAACAATGAGCAGTTCTTC.